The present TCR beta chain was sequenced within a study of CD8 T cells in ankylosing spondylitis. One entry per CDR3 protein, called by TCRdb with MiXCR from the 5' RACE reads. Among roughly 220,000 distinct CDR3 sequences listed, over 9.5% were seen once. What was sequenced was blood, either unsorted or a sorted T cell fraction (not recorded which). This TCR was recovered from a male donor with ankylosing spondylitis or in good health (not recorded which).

In nucleotides, the CDR3 is TGCGCCAGCAGCTTTCTGGGGGGAGGAGAGACCCAGTACTTC. Translation gives CASSFLGGGETQYF. The gene calls are TRBV5-1 and TRBJ2-5; perhaps TRBD2 as D (6 bases). Germline V gives CDR1 SGHRS, CDR2 YFSETQ. This CDR3 is 14 amino acids long. V was trimmed by 2 bases and J by 4 bases, leaving 12 bases between them.